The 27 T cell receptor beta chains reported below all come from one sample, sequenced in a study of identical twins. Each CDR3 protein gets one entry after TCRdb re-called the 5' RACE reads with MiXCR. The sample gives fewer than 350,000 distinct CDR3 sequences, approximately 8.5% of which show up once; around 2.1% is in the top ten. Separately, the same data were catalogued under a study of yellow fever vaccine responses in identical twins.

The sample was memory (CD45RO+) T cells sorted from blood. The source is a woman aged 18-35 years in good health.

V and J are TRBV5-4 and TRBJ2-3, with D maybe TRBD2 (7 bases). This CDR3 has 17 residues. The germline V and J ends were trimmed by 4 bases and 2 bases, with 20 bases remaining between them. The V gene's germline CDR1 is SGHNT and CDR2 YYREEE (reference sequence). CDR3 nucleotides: TGTGCCAGCAGCCCTGGGGGCGGGAGAGATACCACAGATACGCAGTATTTT. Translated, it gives CASSPGGGRDTTDTQYF.

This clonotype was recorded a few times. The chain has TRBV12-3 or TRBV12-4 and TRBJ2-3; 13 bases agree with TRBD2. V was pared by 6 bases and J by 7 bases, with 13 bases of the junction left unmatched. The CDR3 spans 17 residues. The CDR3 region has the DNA TGTGCCAGCAGCCGGACTAGCGGGGGACGGCCCCGATATACGCAGTATTTT. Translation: CASSRTSGGRPRYTQYF.

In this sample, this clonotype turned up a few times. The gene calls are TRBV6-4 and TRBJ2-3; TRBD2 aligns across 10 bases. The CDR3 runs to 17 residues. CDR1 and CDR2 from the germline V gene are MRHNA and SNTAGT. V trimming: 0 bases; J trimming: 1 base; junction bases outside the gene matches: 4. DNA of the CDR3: TGTGCCAGCAGTGACTCAACTAGCGGGGAGGGCACAGATACGCAGTATTTT. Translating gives CASSDSTSGEGTDTQYF.

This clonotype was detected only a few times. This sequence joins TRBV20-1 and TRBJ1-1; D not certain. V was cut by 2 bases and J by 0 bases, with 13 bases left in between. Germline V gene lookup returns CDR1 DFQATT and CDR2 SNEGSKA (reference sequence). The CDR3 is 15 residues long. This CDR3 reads CSARLGGNMNTEAFF. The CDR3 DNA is TGCAGTGCTAGATTAGGAGGGAACATGAACACTGAAGCTTTCTTT.

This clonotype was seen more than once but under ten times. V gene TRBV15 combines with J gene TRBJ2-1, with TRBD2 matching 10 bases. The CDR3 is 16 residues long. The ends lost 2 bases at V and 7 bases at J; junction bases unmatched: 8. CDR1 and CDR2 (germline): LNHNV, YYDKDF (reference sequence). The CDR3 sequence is CATSRFSGGLRNEQFF. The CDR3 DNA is TGTGCCACCAGCAGATTTAGCGGGGGGCTTAGGAATGAGCAGTTCTTC.

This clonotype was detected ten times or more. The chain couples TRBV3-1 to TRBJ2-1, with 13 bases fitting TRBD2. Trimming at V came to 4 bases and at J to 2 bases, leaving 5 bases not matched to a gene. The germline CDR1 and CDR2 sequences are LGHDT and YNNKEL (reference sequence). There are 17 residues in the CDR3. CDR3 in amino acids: CASSLLAGGAAYNEQFF. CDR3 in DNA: TGTGCCAGCAGCCTACTAGCGGGGGGGGCCGCCTACAATGAGCAGTTCTTC.

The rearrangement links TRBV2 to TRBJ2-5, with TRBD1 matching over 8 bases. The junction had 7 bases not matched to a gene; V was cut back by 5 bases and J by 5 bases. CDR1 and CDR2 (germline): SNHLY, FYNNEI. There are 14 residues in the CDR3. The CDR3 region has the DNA TGTGCCAGCAGTCTGGGACAGGCCCGGGAGACCCAGTACTTC. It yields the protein CASSLGQARETQYF.

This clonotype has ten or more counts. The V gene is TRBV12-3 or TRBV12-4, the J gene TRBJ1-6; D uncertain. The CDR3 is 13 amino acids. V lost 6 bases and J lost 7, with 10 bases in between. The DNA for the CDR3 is TGTGCCAGCAGCCAGCAAGCAAATTCACCCCTCCACTTT. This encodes CASSQQANSPLHF.

The CDR3 DNA sequence: TGTGCCAGCAGCTTGGCACTTCGACAGGGGAGCACAGATACGCAGTATTTT. This encodes CASSLALRQGSTDTQYF. The genes are TRBV5-5 and TRBJ2-3, with 8 nucleotides matching TRBD1. V dropped 0 bases and J dropped 0; count of bases not matched to a gene: 6. From germline, CDR1 is SGHKS and CDR2 YYEKEE (reference sequence). The CDR3 has 17 amino acids.

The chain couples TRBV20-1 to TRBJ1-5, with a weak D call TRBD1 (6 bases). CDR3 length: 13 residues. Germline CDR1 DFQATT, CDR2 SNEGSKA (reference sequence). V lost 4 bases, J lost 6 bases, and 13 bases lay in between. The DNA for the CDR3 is TGCAGTGCTATAGGGGGACACGGTCAGCCCCAGCATTTT. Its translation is CSAIGGHGQPQHF.

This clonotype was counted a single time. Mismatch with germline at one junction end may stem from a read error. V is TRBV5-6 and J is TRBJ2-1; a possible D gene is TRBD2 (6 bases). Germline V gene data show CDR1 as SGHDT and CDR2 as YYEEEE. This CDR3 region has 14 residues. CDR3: CAISSGLQNNEQFF. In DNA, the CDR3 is TGTGCCATCAGCAGCGGGCTCCAGAACAATGAGCAGTTCTTC.

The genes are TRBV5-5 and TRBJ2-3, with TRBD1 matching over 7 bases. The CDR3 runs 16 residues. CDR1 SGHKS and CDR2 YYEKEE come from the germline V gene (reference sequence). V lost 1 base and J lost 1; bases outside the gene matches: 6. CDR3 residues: CASSLTLGTGTDTQYF. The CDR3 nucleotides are TGTGCCAGCAGCTTGACCCTGGGGACAGGCACAGATACGCAGTATTTT.

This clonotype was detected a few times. The CDR3 DNA is TGCGCCAGCCGCGATCCCGGGACTTCGCGCAATGAGCAGTTCTTC. Encoded protein: CASRDPGTSRNEQFF. V and J are TRBV4-1 and TRBJ2-1, with D possibly being TRBD2 (6 bases). Germline CDR1 and CDR2: MGHRA and YSYEKL. This CDR3 is built from 15 residues. Between the trimmed V and J ends, which lost 8 bases and 6 bases, there was a span of 20 bases.

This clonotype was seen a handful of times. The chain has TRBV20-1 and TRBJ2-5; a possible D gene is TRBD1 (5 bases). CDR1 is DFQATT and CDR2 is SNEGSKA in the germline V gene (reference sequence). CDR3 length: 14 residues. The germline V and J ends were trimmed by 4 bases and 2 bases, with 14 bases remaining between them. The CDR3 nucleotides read TGCAGTGCTACCAAGACAGCCTGGCAAGAGACCCAGTACTTC. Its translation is CSATKTAWQETQYF.

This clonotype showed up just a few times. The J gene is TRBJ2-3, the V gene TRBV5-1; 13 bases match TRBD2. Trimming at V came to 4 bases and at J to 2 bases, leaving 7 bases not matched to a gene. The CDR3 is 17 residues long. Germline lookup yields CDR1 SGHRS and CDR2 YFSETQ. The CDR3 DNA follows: TGCGCCAGCAGCCCCGGGACTAGCGGGGATTACACAGATACGCAGTATTTT. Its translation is CASSPGTSGDYTDTQYF.

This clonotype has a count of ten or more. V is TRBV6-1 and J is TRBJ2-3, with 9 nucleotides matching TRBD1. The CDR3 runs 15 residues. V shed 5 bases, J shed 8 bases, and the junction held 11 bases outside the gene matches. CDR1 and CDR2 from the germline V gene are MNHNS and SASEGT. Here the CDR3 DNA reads TGTGCCAGCAGTCCTGCCGGGACAGGGCGTTTTACGCAGTATTTT. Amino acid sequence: CASSPAGTGRFTQYF.

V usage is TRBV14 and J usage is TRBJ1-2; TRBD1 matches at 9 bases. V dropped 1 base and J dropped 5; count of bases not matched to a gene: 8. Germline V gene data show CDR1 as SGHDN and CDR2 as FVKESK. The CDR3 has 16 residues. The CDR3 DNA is TGTGCCAGCAGCCAAGGAGAGCGGGACAGGGAATATGGCTACACCTTC. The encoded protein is CASSQGERDREYGYTF. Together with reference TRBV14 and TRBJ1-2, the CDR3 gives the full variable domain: EAGVTQFPSHSVIEKGQTVTLRCDPISGHDNLYWYRRVMGKEIKFLLHFVKESKQDESGMPNNRFLAERTGGTYSTLKVQPAELEDSGVYFCASSQGERDREYGYTFGSGTRLTVV.

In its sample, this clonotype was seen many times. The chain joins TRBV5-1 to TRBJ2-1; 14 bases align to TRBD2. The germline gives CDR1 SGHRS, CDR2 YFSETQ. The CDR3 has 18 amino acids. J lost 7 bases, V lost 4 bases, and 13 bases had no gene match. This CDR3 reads CASSPGLAGGGRQNEQFF. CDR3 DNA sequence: TGCGCCAGCAGCCCAGGACTAGCGGGAGGCGGAAGGCAAAATGAGCAGTTCTTC.

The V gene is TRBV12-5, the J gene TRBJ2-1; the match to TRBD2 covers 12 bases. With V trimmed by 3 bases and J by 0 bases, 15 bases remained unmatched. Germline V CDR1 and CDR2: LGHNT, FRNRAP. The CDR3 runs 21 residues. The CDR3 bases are TGTGCTAGTGGTTTAACATCAGGACTAGCGGGGCCCCCCAGCTCCTACAATGAGCAGTTCTTC. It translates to CASGLTSGLAGPPSSYNEQFF.

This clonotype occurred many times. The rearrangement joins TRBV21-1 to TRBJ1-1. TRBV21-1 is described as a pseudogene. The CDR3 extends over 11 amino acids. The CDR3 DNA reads TGTGCCAGCAGCAGGACGGCTGAAGCTTTCTTT. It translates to CASSRTAEAFF.

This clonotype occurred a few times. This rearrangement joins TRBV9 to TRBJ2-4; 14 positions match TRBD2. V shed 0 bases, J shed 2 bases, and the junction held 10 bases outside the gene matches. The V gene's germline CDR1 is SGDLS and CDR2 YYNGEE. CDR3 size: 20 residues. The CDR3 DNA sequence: TGTGCCAGCAGCGTAGAGGGACTAGCGGGAGTAGAACGATCCAAAAACATTCAGTACTTC. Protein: CASSVEGLAGVERSKNIQYF.

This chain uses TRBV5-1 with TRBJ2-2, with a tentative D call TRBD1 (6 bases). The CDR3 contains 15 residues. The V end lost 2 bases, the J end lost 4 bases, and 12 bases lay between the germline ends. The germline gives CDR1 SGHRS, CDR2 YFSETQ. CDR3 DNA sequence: TGCGCCAGCAGCTTTACAGGGATAGGCACCGGGGAGCTGTTTTTT. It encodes CASSFTGIGTGELFF.

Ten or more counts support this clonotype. In DNA, the CDR3 is TGCAGTCCTCAGGGCACTAGCACAGATACGCAGTATTTT. Protein: CSPQGTSTDTQYF. This sequence joins TRBV20-1 and TRBJ2-3, with D maybe TRBD1 (5 bases). V was clipped by 8 bases and J by 0 bases, with 12 bases between them. Germline V CDR1 and CDR2: DFQATT, SNEGSKA (reference sequence). This CDR3 contains 13 residues.

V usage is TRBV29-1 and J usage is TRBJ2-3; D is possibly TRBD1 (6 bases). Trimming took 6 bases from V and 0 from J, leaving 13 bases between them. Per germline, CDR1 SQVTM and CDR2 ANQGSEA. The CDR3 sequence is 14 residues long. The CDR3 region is CSVSTGASTDTQYF. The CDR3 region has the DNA TGCAGCGTATCGACAGGAGCTAGCACAGATACGCAGTATTTT.

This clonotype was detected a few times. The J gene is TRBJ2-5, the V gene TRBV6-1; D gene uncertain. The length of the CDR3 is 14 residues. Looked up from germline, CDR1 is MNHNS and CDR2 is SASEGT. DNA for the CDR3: TGTGCATCAGAGGAAGGGCTCTTCCAAGAGACCCAGTACTTC. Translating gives CASEEGLFQETQYF.

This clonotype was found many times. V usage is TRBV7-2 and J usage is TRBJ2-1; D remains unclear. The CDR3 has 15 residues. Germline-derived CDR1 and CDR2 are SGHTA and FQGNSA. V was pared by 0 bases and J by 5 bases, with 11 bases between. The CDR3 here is CASSLAAATNNEQFF. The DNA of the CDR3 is TGTGCCAGCAGCTTAGCGGCGGCCACCAACAATGAGCAGTTCTTC.

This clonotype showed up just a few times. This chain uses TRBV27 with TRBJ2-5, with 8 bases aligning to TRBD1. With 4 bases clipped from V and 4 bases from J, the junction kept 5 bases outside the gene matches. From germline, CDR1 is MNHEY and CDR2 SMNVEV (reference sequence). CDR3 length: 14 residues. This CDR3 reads CASSSPGQGETQYF. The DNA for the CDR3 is TGTGCCAGCAGTTCTCCCGGACAGGGAGAGACCCAGTACTTC.